The rows below give T cell receptor beta chains drawn from one sample of a study of blood T cell repertoires in COVID-19. The repertoire was sequenced with immunoSEQ multiplex PCR; TCRdb's copy has only in-frame clones and lacks some. The data show approximately 230,000 clones, 70% to 90% seen once. Input material: peripheral blood. All receptors derive from a woman aged 40 to 50 who had recovered from COVID-19. Each CDR3 is given with its conserved first and last residue. Each record gives: clone size, V gene, J gene, D gene, CDR3 DNA, CDR3 protein. A D gene is named only where the DNA matches it firmly. For some rows the clone size is stated as once, few or many, or as a class when expanded; others skip it.

.	TRBV30	TRBJ2-3	TRBD2	TGTGCCTGGAGCCCTTTAGCGGGAAATACGCAGTATTTT	CAWSPLAGNTQYF
.	TRBV4-2	TRBJ2-1	TRBD2	TGTGCCAGCAGCCAAGTCGTAGCGGGAGTGTCCTACAATGAGCAGTTCTTC	CASSQVVAGVSYNEQFF
.	TRBV18	TRBJ2-3	.	TGTGCCAGCTCACCACGGGCAGGACTTTCAGATACGCAGTATTTT	CASSPRAGLSDTQYF
.	TRBV24-1	TRBJ2-1	TRBD2	TGTGCCACCAGTGATCCCCGAGCTAGCGGGGGGGGGCAGTTCTTC	CATSDPRASGGGQFF
.	TRBV11-2	TRBJ2-2	.	TGTGCCAGCAGCTTAGTACAAATACACGGGGAGCTGTTTTTT	CASSLVQIHGELFF
.	TRBV5-6	TRBJ1-2	TRBD1	TGTGCCAGCAGCTTGACACGGGACAGGGTCCCCCTTGAGTATGGCTACACCTTC	CASSLTRDRVPLEYGYTF
.	TRBV4-1	TRBJ1-3	TRBD1	TGCGCCAGCAGCCAAGTACAGGGGTTAGGTGGAAACACCATATATTTT	CASSQVQGLGGNTIYF
.	TRBV5-5	TRBJ2-3	TRBD1	TGTGCCAGCAGCCCGGGACAGATTAGCACAGATACGCAGTATTTT	CASSPGQISTDTQYF
few	TRBV19	TRBJ2-5	TRBD2	TGTGCCAGTAGTATAGGTCCAGCGGGGATCCAAGAGACCCAGTACTTC	CASSIGPAGIQETQYF
.	TRBV7-2	TRBJ2-1	.	TGTGCCAGCAGCTCCTCCACAGGGTACTCCTACAATGAGCAGTTCTTC	CASSSSTGYSYNEQFF
.	TRBV13	TRBJ2-7	TRBD1	TGTGCCAGCAGCTTACGTGCCAACGTACCGGGACAGGGGTTGTACGAGCAGTACTTC	CASSLRANVPGQGLYEQYF
.	TRBV28	TRBJ2-7	TRBD2	TGTGCCAGCAGTTTGGCGGGAGGGCGCTACGAGCAGTACTTC	CASSLAGGRYEQYF
.	TRBV3-1/TRBV3-2	TRBJ2-5	TRBD2	TGTGCCAGCAGCCAAGGCCCTAGCGGGGCCTTCCAAGAGACCCAGTACTTC	CASSQGPSGAFQETQYF
.	TRBV5-4	TRBJ1-4	TRBD1	TGTGCCAGCAGCCAACAGGGGAGAACTAATGAAAAACTGTTTTTT	CASSQQGRTNEKLFF
.	TRBV2	TRBJ2-7	TRBD2	TGTGCCAGCAGCCAGCTAGCGGGAGGTTACGAGCAGTACTTC	CASSQLAGGYEQYF
few	TRBV12-5	TRBJ1-2	.	TGTGCTAGTGGTTTGGTAAGGGGCTACCCAACCGCTAACTATGGCTACACCTTC	CASGLVRGYPTANYGYTF
.	TRBV5-3	TRBJ2-3	TRBD2	TGTGCCAGAAGCTTGACTAGCGGGAGTACAGATACGCAGTATTTT	CARSLTSGSTDTQYF
.	TRBV10-3	TRBJ2-1	TRBD2	TGTGCCATCAGTGAGTCCCCTAGCGGGAGGAGGGATGAGCAGTTCTTC	CAISESPSGRRDEQFF
.	TRBV19	TRBJ1-2	TRBD1	TGTGCCAGTAGTTTCTCGGACAGGCCTAACTATGGCTACACCTTC	CASSFSDRPNYGYTF
.	TRBV18	TRBJ2-1	TRBD2	TGTGCCAGCTCACCCTCCCTAGCGGGTGAGCAGTTCTTC	CASSPSLAGEQFF
.	TRBV3-1/TRBV3-2	TRBJ2-7	.	TGTGCCAGCAGGAAGGTCGGGACTGATCCTTCCTACGAGCAGTACTTC	CASRKVGTDPSYEQYF
.	TRBV7-8	TRBJ2-1	TRBD1	TGTGCCAGCAGCCCCACTCCCGGGACAGGGTACAATGAGCAGTTCTTC	CASSPTPGTGYNEQFF